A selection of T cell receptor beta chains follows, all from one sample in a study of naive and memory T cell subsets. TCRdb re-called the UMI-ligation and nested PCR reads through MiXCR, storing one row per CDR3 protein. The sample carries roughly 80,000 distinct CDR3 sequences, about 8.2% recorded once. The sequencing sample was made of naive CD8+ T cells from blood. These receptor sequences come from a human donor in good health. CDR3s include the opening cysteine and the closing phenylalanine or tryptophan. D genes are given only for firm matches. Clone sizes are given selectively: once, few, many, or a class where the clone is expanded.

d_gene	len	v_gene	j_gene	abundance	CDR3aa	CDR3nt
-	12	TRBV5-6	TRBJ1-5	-	CASSSLGQPQHF	TGTGCCAGCAGCTCCTTAGGCCAGCCCCAGCATTTT
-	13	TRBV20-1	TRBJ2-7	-	CSARGPDLGRQYF	TGCAGTGCTCGGGGTCCGGACCTGGGGAGGCAGTACTTC
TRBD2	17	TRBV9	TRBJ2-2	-	CASSPYLAGTNTGELFF	TGTGCCAGCAGCCCCTACCTAGCGGGTACGAACACCGGGGAGCTGTTTTTT
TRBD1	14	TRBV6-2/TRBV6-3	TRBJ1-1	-	CASRDRGRNTEAFF	TGTGCCAGCAGGGACAGGGGAAGGAACACTGAAGCTTTCTTT
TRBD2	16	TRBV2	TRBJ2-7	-	CASSEPLAGGSYEQYF	TGTGCCAGCAGTGAACCCCTAGCGGGAGGATCGTACGAGCAGTACTTC
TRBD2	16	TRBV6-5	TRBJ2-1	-	CASTLSPGGSYNEQFF	TGTGCCAGCACTCTAAGCCCGGGGGGCTCCTACAATGAGCAGTTCTTC
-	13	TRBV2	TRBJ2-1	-	CATPPGPDNEQFF	TGTGCCACTCCCCCCGGGCCAGACAATGAGCAGTTCTTC
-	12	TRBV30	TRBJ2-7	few	CAWMGETYEQYF	TGTGCCTGGATGGGGGAAACCTACGAGCAGTACTTC
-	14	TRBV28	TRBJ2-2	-	CASSLSGNTGELFF	TGTGCCAGCAGTTTATCGGGAAACACCGGGGAGCTGTTTTTT
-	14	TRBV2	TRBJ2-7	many	CASSPGLGGLEQYF	TGTGCCAGCAGCCCGGGGTTAGGTGGTTTGGAGCAGTACTTC
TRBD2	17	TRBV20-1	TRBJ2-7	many	CSASNPGLAGKSYEQYF	TGCAGTGCTTCTAACCCGGGACTAGCGGGGAAGTCCTACGAGCAGTACTTC
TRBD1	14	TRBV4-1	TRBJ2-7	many	CASSQEGQTYEQYF	TGCGCCAGCAGCCAAGAGGGACAGACCTACGAGCAGTACTTC
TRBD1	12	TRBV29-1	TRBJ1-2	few	CSVRDRERGYTF	TGCAGCGTTCGAGACAGGGAGAGGGGCTACACCTTC
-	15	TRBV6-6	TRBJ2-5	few	CASSYSGGAGETQYF	TGTGCCAGCAGTTACTCGGGGGGGGCGGGAGAGACCCAGTACTTC
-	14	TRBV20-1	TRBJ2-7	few	CSARDVAAAYEQYF	TGCAGTGCTAGAGATGTGGCGGCGGCCTACGAGCAGTACTTC
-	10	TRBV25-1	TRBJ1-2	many	CASSGNSYTF	TGTGCCAGCAGCGGAAACAGCTACACCTTC
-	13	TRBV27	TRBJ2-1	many	CASSLSFGAWQFF	TGTGCCAGCAGTTTATCCTTTGGAGCTTGGCAGTTCTTC
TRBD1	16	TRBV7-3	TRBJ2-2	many	CASSFVRQGRTGELFF	TGTGCCAGCAGCTTCGTCAGACAGGGACGGACCGGGGAGCTGTTTTTT
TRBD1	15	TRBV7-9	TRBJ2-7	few	CASSRDQGVPYEQYF	TGTGCCAGCAGCCGAGACCAGGGGGTTCCCTACGAGCAGTACTTC
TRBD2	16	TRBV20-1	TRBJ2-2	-	CSARGTSGRAAGELFF	TGCAGTGCTAGAGGGACTAGCGGGAGGGCCGCGGGGGAGCTGTTTTTT
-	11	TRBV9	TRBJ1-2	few	CASSGTYGYTF	TGTGCCAGCAGCGGGACGTATGGCTACACCTTC
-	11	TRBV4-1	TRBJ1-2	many	CASSQTGPITF	TGCGCCAGCAGCCAAACCGGGCCCATCACCTTC
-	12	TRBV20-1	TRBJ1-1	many	CSARPQGTEAFF	TGCAGTGCTAGGCCCCAGGGGACTGAAGCTTTCTTT
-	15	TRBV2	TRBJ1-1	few	CASRSHRGRLTEAFF	TGTGCCAGCAGATCTCACCGGGGGAGGCTCACTGAAGCTTTCTTT
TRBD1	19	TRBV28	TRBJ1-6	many	CASSSHQGTGGFYNSPLHF	TGTGCCAGCAGTTCCCACCAGGGGACAGGGGGTTTTTATAATTCACCCCTCCACTTT
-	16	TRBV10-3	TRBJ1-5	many	CAISEYSQESNQPQHF	TGTGCCATCAGTGAGTACAGCCAGGAAAGCAATCAGCCCCAGCATTTT
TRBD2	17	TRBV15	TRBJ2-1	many	CATSRVSVASGSNEQFF	TGTGCCACCAGCAGAGTCTCGGTCGCTAGCGGGAGCAATGAGCAGTTCTTC
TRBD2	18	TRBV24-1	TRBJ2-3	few	CATSDSSGLAGGPNTQYF	TGTGCCACCAGTGATTCGTCGGGACTAGCGGGAGGGCCGAATACGCAGTATTTT
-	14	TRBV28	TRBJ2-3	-	CASGSQGVGDTQYF	TGTGCCAGCGGTTCACAGGGCGTTGGGGATACGCAGTATTTT
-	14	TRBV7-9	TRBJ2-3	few	CASRGTASTDTQYF	TGTGCCAGCAGAGGGACGGCTAGCACAGATACGCAGTATTTT
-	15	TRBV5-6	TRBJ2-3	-	CASSSDGVRFHTQYF	TGTGCCAGCAGCTCGGACGGCGTTCGTTTCCATACGCAGTATTTT
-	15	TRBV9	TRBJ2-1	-	CASSVGGGLGYEQFF	TGTGCCAGCAGCGTAGGGGGCGGGCTCGGGTATGAGCAGTTCTTC
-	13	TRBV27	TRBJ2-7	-	CASRTGTLDEQYF	TGTGCCAGCAGGACGGGGACGCTGGACGAGCAGTACTTC
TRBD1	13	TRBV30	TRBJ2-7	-	CACRDRVSLEQYF	TGTGCCTGTCGGGACAGGGTTTCTCTCGAGCAGTACTTC
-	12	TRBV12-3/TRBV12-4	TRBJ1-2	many	CASSNDRRGYTF	TGTGCCAGCAGTAATGATCGAAGAGGCTACACCTTC
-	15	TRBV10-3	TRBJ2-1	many	CAISEGRQVSNEQFF	TGTGCCATCAGTGAGGGCCGACAAGTGAGTAATGAGCAGTTCTTC
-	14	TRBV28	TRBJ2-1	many	CASSFVELASEQFF	TGTGCCAGCAGTTTTGTAGAGTTAGCGAGTGAGCAGTTCTTC
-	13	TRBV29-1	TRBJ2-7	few	CSVEAGRGYEQYF	TGCAGCGTTGAGGCGGGGAGAGGCTACGAGCAGTACTTC
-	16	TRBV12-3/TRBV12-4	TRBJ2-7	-	CASSSSSPQGGEVQYF	TGTGCCAGCAGTTCATCCTCGCCCCAAGGGGGGGAAGTGCAGTACTTC
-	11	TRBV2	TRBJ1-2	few	CASSDSSGYTF	TGTGCCAGCAGTGACAGCTCTGGCTACACCTTC
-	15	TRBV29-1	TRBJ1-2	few	CSVERDGSTNYGYTF	TGCAGCGTAGAAAGGGACGGAAGCACTAACTATGGCTACACCTTC
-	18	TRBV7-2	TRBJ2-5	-	CASSHRVDLGTVEETQYF	TGTGCCAGCAGCCACCGCGTAGATTTAGGGACTGTGGAAGAGACCCAGTACTTC
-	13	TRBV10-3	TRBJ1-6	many	CAISEVPNSPLHF	TGTGCCATCAGTGAAGTCCCCAACTCACCCCTCCACTTT
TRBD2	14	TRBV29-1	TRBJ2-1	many	CSVVAAGAYNEQFF	TGCAGCGTTGTGGCAGCGGGAGCCTACAATGAGCAGTTCTTC
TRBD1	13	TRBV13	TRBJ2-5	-	CASSPGTDETQYF	TGTGCCAGCTCTCCCGGGACAGATGAGACCCAGTACTTC
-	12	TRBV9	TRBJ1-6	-	CASSVGGSPLHF	TGTGCCAGCAGCGTAGGGGGCTCACCCCTCCACTTT
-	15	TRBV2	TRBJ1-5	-	CASSESRTPNQPQHF	TGTGCCAGCAGTGAATCCAGGACACCTAATCAGCCCCAGCATTTT
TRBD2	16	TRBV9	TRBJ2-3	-	CASSGTPGLATDTQYF	TGTGCCAGCAGCGGAACTCCGGGACTAGCGACAGATACGCAGTATTTT